This T cell receptor (beta chain) was identified during a study of cytomegalovirus exposure and HLA in healthy donors. As regards this clone: Antigen specificity is unknown.

The CDR3 has 14 amino acids. J gave up 1 base and V 3 bases, and 3 bases lay outside the gene matches. The germline V gene has CDR1 SGHRS and CDR2 YFSETQ. General study results and limits: Association with HLA alleles at 0.05 false discovery rate was found for around 15,000 TCR beta sequences in a later analysis. Most CMV-associated TCR beta chains were later found to appear HLA-restricted. Common viral pathogens seemed, in a later analysis, to connect with several of the most significant clusters. There were some V segments, including TRBV6-2 and TRBV6-3, excluded as indistinguishable.

13 Jbeta primers and 60 Vbeta primers were used for the PCR. Repertoires were generated with immunoSEQ multiplex PCR, while TCRdb's copy carries only in-frame clones and drops some. The top ten clones hold around 1.9% of a sample with 100,000 to 150,000 clones, 70% to 80% of them seen once. The gene calls are TRBV5-1 and TRBJ2-7, with 8 bases that match TRBD1. The source material was PBMCs. The receptor was isolated from a woman aged 45-59 years in good health and CMV-seronegative. CDR3 residues: CASSSTGGSYEQYV. DNA of the CDR3: TGCGCCAGCAGCTCAACAGGGGGATCCTACGAGCAGTACGTC.